The present T cell receptor (beta chain) was sequenced within a study of T cell responses to AZD1222 COVID-19 vaccine. As to this clone: The target antigen is unknown.

The germline CDR1 and CDR2 sequences are SGHKS and YYEKEE (reference sequence). CDR3 length: 15 residues. J was trimmed by 4 bases and V by 3 bases; bases with no gene match: 7. General study results and limits: Epitopes outside B.1.351 and B.1.1.7 mutated regions reportedly drew nearly half of spike TCRs.

Here immunoSEQ multiplex PCR was the method, and the copy in TCRdb shows in-frame clones only, minus some. The sample lists 120,000 or so clones, around 87% seen once, with about 10% in the top ten. The chain is built from TRBV5-5 and TRBJ1-2; the match to TRBD1 covers 9 bases. The source material was peripheral blood, sampled on day 0 of AZD1222 vaccination. The receptor comes from an adult in good health. The CDR3 DNA reads TGTGCCAGCAGCTCCGGACAGGGGTTTGGCTATGGCTACACCTTC. Protein: CASSSGQGFGYGYTF.